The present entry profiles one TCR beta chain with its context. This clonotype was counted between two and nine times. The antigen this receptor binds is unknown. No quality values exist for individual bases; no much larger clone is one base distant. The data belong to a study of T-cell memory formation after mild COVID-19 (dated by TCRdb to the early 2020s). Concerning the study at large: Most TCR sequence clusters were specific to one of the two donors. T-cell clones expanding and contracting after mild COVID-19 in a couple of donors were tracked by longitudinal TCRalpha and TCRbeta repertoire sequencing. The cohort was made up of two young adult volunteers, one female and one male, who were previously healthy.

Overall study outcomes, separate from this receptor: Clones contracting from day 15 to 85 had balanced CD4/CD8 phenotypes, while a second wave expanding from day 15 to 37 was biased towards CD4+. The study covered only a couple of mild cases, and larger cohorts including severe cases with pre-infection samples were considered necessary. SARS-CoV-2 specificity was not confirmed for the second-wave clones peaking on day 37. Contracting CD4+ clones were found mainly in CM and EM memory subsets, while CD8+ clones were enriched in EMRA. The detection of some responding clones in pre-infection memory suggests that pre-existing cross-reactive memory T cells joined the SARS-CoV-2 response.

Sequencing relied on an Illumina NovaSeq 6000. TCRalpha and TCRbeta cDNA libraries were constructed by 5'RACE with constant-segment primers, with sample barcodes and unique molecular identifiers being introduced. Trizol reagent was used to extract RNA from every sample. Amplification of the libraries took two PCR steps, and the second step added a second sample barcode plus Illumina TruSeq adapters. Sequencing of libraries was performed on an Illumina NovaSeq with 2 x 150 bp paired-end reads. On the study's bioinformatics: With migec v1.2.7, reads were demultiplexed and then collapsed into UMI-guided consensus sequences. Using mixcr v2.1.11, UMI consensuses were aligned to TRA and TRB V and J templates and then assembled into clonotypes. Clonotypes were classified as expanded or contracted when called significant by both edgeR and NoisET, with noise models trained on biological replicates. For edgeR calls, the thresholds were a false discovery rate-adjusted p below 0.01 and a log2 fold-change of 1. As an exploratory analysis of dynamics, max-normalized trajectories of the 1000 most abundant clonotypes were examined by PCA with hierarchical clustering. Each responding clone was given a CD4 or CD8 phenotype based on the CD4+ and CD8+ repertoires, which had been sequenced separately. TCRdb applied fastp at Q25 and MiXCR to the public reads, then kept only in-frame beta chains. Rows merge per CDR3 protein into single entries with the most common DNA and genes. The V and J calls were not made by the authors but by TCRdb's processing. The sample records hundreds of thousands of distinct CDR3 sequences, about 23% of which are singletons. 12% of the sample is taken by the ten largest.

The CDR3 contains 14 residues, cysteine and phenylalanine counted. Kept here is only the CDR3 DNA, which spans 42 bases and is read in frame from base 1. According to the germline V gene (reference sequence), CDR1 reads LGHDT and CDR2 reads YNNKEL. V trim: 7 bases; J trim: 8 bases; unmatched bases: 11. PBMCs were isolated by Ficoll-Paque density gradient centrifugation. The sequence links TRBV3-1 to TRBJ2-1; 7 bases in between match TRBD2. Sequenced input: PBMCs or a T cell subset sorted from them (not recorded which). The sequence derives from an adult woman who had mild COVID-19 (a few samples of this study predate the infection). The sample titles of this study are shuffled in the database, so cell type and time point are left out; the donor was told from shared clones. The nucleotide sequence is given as TGTGCCAGCAATCAGCGGGATCGGATGGATGAGCAGTTCTTC. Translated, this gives CASNQRDRMDEQFF.